The 16 T cell receptor beta chains given below trace back to one sample, sequenced in a study of T cell changes during pregnancy in multiple sclerosis. The data were produced by immunoSEQ multiplex PCR, yet TCRdb's version contains in-frame clones alone and is incomplete. Of about 99,000 clones listed, 90% to 95% were seen once; the top ten hold roughly 0.95%. The material was peripheral blood, obtained after pregnancy. These receptors were taken from a female donor with multiple sclerosis, enrolled in a pregnancy study.

This chain uses TRBV10-1 with TRBJ2-7; 14 nucleotides align to TRBD2. J gave up 6 bases and V 6 bases, and 1 base lay outside the gene matches. This CDR3 contains 13 residues. Germline values: CDR1 WNHNN, CDR2 SYGVQD (reference sequence). CDR3 sequence reads: CASSGLAGGEQYF. CDR3 nucleotides: TGCGCCAGCAGCGGACTAGCGGGAGGCGAGCAGTACTTC.

The rearrangement links TRBV4-1 to TRBJ2-7, with D possibly being TRBD2 (6 bases). The V end lost 0 bases, the J end lost 4 bases, and 10 bases lay between the germline ends. Germline CDR1 and CDR2: MGHRA and YSYEKL. The CDR3 runs to 14 residues. DNA of the CDR3: TGCGCCAGCAGCCAAGATCGGAGGGGTTACGAGCAGTACTTC. Translated: CASSQDRRGYEQYF.

The CDR3 reads CASSFSGANTGELFF. The CDR3 DNA reads TGTGCCAGCAGCTTCAGCGGCGCAAACACCGGGGAGCTGTTTTTT. V and J are TRBV7-9 and TRBJ2-2; a possible D gene is TRBD2 (5 bases). The V and J ends lost 3 bases and 2 bases respectively, with 10 bases between them. The CDR3 sequence is 15 residues long. CDR1 and CDR2 from the germline V gene are SEHNR and FQNEAQ (reference sequence).

V usage is TRBV7-9 and J usage is TRBJ2-3; 8 bases agree with TRBD2. The J segment lost 4 bases and the V segment lost 0 bases, leaving 0 bases of the junction unmatched. This CDR3 has 14 residues. The germline V gene has CDR1 SEHNR and CDR2 FQNEAQ (reference sequence). The CDR3 DNA reads as TGTGCCAGCAGCTTAGCGGGACTAGCAGATACGCAGTATTTT. This translates into CASSLAGLADTQYF.

V usage is TRBV2 and J usage is TRBJ2-2; TRBD1 aligns across 9 bases. Trimming removed 6 bases from V and 6 bases from J; junction bases left unmatched: 8. Germline values: CDR1 SNHLY, CDR2 FYNNEI. This CDR3 contains 15 residues. The DNA of the CDR3 is TGTGCCAGCAGAGGAGACAGGGGGGTAGCCGGGGAGCTGTTTTTT. Translating it yields CASRGDRGVAGELFF.

This clone occurred once. This sequence joins TRBV6-5 and TRBJ2-5, with a tentative D call TRBD2 (6 bases). The CDR3 is 14 residues long. Per germline, CDR1 MNHEY and CDR2 SVGAGI. Trimming took off 6 bases at V and 2 bases at J, with 13 bases between the two ends. The CDR3 here is CASSQGGGQETQYF. The CDR3 DNA follows: TGTGCCAGCAGCCAGGGAGGCGGGCAAGAGACCCAGTACTTC.

This rearrangement joins TRBV19 to TRBJ1-2, with TRBD1 matching 7 bases. V lost 7 bases to trimming and J lost 0 bases; unmatched junction nucleotides: 17. CDR1 LNHDA and CDR2 SQIVND come from the germline V gene (reference sequence). The CDR3 extends over 18 amino acids. For the CDR3, the DNA is TGTGCCAGTACCAGGATTACCGACCGGGACAGCTCTAACTATGGCTACACCTTC. Its translation is CASTRITDRDSSNYGYTF.

The chain has TRBV27 and TRBJ2-1, with 7 bases identical to TRBD2. CDR1 and CDR2 (germline): MNHEY, SMNVEV (reference sequence). The CDR3 has 15 residues. Germline trimming cut 6 bases from V and 4 bases from J; bases unmatched to any gene: 9. This chain's CDR3 is CASSLAAGPYNEQFF. The CDR3 region has the DNA TGTGCCAGCAGCCTAGCGGCAGGGCCGTACAATGAGCAGTTCTTC.

J is TRBJ2-7 and V is TRBV7-2; the match to TRBD1 covers 8 bases. The CDR3 covers 15 residues. Germline assignment: CDR1 SGHTA and CDR2 FQGNSA. Unmatched junction bases numbered 6, after V lost 1 base and J lost 4 bases. The CDR3 DNA sequence: TGTGCCAGCAGCTTAGGGCCAGGGGGCAGGTACGAGCAGTACTTC. This encodes CASSLGPGGRYEQYF.

The CDR3 spells CASKPTGGTEAFF. The CDR3 DNA follows: TGTGCCAGTAAACCGACAGGAGGCACTGAAGCTTTCTTT. This sequence joins TRBV19 and TRBJ1-1; D may be TRBD1 (6 bases). CDR1 is LNHDA, CDR2 SQIVND, per germline (reference sequence). V lost 7 bases, J lost 4 bases, and 13 bases lay in between. CDR3 length: 13 residues. The full variable domain, rest sourced from reference TRBV19 and TRBJ1-1, is DGGITQSPKYLFRKEGQNVTLSCEQNLNHDAMYWYRQDPGQGLRLIYYSQIVNDFQKGDIAEGYSVSREKKESFPLTVTSAQKNPTAFYLCASKPTGGTEAFFGQGTRLTVV.

V is TRBV7-9 and J is TRBJ2-3, with TRBD1 matching over 9 bases. The CDR3 covers 17 residues. V lost 5 bases to trimming and J lost 4 bases; unmatched junction nucleotides: 13. Germline lookup yields CDR1 SEHNR and CDR2 FQNEAQ (reference sequence). The chain's CDR3 is CASSPTGGRRASDTQYF. CDR3 DNA sequence: TGTGCCAGCAGCCCCACAGGGGGCCGGAGAGCATCAGATACGCAGTATTTT.

The chain couples TRBV19 to TRBJ2-5; TRBD1 matches at 9 bases. The CDR3 totals 14 residues. V shed 5 bases and J 4 bases; nucleotides not matched to a gene: 5. CDR1 and CDR2 (germline): LNHDA, SQIVND (reference sequence). The CDR3 nucleotides read TGTGCCAGTAGTGGGACAGGGAGGTCAGAGACCCAGTACTTC. Its protein product is CASSGTGRSETQYF. Using reference TRBV19 and TRBJ2-5 for the parts outside the CDR3, the full variable domain is DGGITQSPKYLFRKEGQNVTLSCEQNLNHDAMYWYRQDPGQGLRLIYYSQIVNDFQKGDIAEGYSVSREKKESFPLTVTSAQKNPTAFYLCASSGTGRSETQYFGPGTRLLVL.

V usage is TRBV7-2 and J usage is TRBJ2-3, with a possible D match to TRBD2 (5 bases). V was clipped by 6 bases and J by 6 bases, with 10 bases between them. Per the germline V gene, CDR1 is SGHTA and CDR2 is FQGNSA. There are 12 residues in the CDR3. CDR3 bases: TGTGCCAGCAGTCCGACGGGGGATACGCAGTATTTT. Translating it yields CASSPTGDTQYF.

This sequence joins TRBV27 and TRBJ2-7, with 11 bases aligning to TRBD2. J gave up 1 base and V 5 bases, and 10 bases lay outside the gene matches. The CDR3 consists of 17 residues. CDR1 is MNHEY and CDR2 is SMNVEV in the germline V gene (reference sequence). In DNA, the CDR3 is TGTGCCAGCAGTCCCCCTCCACTAGCGGGAGTTTCCTACGAGCAGTACTTC. Translating it yields CASSPPPLAGVSYEQYF.

This chain connects TRBV4-2 to TRBJ2-3; D call uncertain. The V end lost 0 bases, the J end lost 2 bases, and 12 bases lay between the germline ends. This CDR3 is 16 amino acids long. Per the germline V gene, CDR1 is LGHNA and CDR2 is YNFKEQ. This chain's CDR3 is CASSQDLGLSTDTQYF. The CDR3 DNA is TGTGCCAGCAGCCAAGACCTTGGGCTTTCCACAGATACGCAGTATTTT.

This rearrangement joins TRBV6-6 to TRBJ2-3; perhaps TRBD2 as D (5 bases). This CDR3 spans 12 amino acids. V was shortened by 6 bases and J by 4 bases, with 8 bases between the two germline ends. Germline assignment: CDR1 MNHNY and CDR2 SVGAGI (reference sequence). The CDR3 is CASSSGADTQYF. CDR3 DNA sequence: TGTGCCAGCAGCTCCGGGGCAGATACGCAGTATTTT.